The 12 T cell receptor beta chains given below trace back to one sample, sequenced in a study of cytomegalovirus exposure and HLA in healthy donors. The PCR employed 60 Vbeta primers together with 13 Jbeta primers. Generated by immunoSEQ multiplex PCR, the TCRdb table keeps only in-frame clones and is missing some. The table shows 150,000 to 200,000 clones, with under 9.5% occurring only once. Material: PBMCs. Source of these receptors: a woman aged 25 to 45 in good health and CMV-seropositive.

The rearrangement joins TRBV30 to TRBJ2-7; possibly TRBD1 for D (6 bases). The CDR3 length is 11 residues. Looked up from germline, CDR1 is GTSNPN and CDR2 is SVGIG (reference sequence). V was cut by 7 bases and J by 2 bases, with 9 bases left in between. The CDR3 here is CASRGPYEQYF. CDR3 coding DNA: TGTGCCTCCAGGGGACCCTACGAGCAGTACTTC. The complete variable domain, with remaining parts taken from reference TRBV30 and TRBJ2-7, reads SQTIHQWPATLVQPVGSPLSLECTVEGTSNPNLYWYRQAAGRGLQLLFYSVGIGQISSEVPQNLSASRPQDRQFILSSKKLLLSDSGFYLCASRGPYEQYFGPGTRLTVT.

This clone has only a few counts. This chain joins TRBV6-5 and TRBJ1-1, with D tentatively TRBD1 (6 bases). Germline CDR1 reads MNHEY; CDR2 reads SVGAGI. The V end was cut by 8 bases, the J end by 4 bases, with 17 bases between. The CDR3 covers 14 residues. CDR3 nucleotides: TGTGCCAGCCGCAAGACAGGACGGGGCACTGAAGCTTTCTTT. This translates into CASRKTGRGTEAFF.

The chain has TRBV7-6 and TRBJ1-5; D is unresolved. This CDR3 has 13 amino acids. V was trimmed by 1 base and J by 4 bases, leaving 5 bases between them. Looked up from germline, CDR1 is SGHVS and CDR2 is FNYEAQ. The CDR3 region has the DNA TGTGCCAGCAGCTTAGACAGAAATCAGCCCCAGCATTTT. It codes for CASSLDRNQPQHF.

The V gene is TRBV6-5, the J gene TRBJ2-1; 10 bases agree with TRBD2. This CDR3 contains 16 residues. V shed 5 bases and J 0 bases; nucleotides not matched to a gene: 4. Germline assignment: CDR1 MNHEY and CDR2 SVGAGI. The CDR3, as DNA: TGTGCCAGCAGTAACTTAGCGGGGGGCTCCTACAATGAGCAGTTCTTC. The encoded protein is CASSNLAGGSYNEQFF.

Worth noting for this clone: The sample contains more than one DNA sequence encoding this CDR3. The chain recombines TRBV5-1 with TRBJ2-1, with D possibly being TRBD2 (5 bases). With 1 base removed from V and 1 base from J, the gap between germline ends came to 18 bases. Germline-derived CDR1 and CDR2 are SGHRS and YFSETQ. The CDR3 runs to 18 residues. The DNA for the CDR3 is TGCGCCAGCAGCTTGCAAACGGGGTCAACGAGGTCCTACAATGAGCAGTTCTTC. This gives the protein CASSLQTGSTRSYNEQFF. Together with reference TRBV5-1 and TRBJ2-1, the CDR3 gives the full variable domain: KAGVTQTPRYLIKTRGQQVTLSCSPISGHRSVSWYQQTPGQGLQFLFEYFSETQRNKGNFPGRFSGRQFSNSRSEMNVSTLELGDSALYLCASSLQTGSTRSYNEQFFGPGTRLTVL.

This chain connects TRBV11-2 to TRBJ2-7; D possibly corresponds to TRBD2 (6 bases). The V end lost 0 bases, the J end lost 0 bases, and 12 bases lay between the germline ends. Germline V gene sequence: CDR1 SGHAT, CDR2 FQNNGV. The CDR3 is 16 residues long. DNA for the CDR3: TGTGCCAGCAGCTTAGAGCGGGGAAAAGGCTCCTACGAGCAGTACTTC. It is translated as CASSLERGKGSYEQYF. Based on the CDR3 plus reference TRBV11-2 and TRBJ2-7, the full variable domain is EAGVAQSPRYKIIEKRQSVAFWCNPISGHATLYWYQQILGQGPKLLIQFQNNGVVDDSQLPKDRFSAERLKGVDSTLKIQPAKLEDSAVYLCASSLERGKGSYEQYFGPGTRLTVT.

This clone was observed many times. This chain connects TRBV4-2 to TRBJ2-3; 10 bases align to TRBD1. From germline, CDR1 is LGHNA and CDR2 YNFKEQ. J gave up 6 bases and V 1 base, and 7 bases lay outside the gene matches. The CDR3 is 16 amino acids. CDR3 sequence: CASSQGAGTGDDTQYF. CDR3 DNA sequence: TGTGCCAGCAGCCAAGGCGCCGGGACAGGGGACGATACGCAGTATTTT.

This clone was seen a few times. The chain recombines TRBV18 with TRBJ2-7; 8 positions match TRBD1. The germline V gene encodes CDR1 KGHSH and CDR2 LQKENI. This CDR3 contains 15 residues. V lost 1 base and J lost 1; bases outside the gene matches: 3. In nucleotides, the CDR3 is TGTGCCAGCTCACCACAGAGGACAGGGTCCTACGAGCAGTACTTC. Amino acid sequence: CASSPQRTGSYEQYF.

J is TRBJ2-1 and V is TRBV20-1; TRBD2 might be the D (6 bases). The CDR3 loop spans 11 amino acids. Germline CDR1 reads DFQATT; CDR2 reads SNEGSKA (reference sequence). Trimming took off 7 bases at V and 5 bases at J, with 9 bases between the two ends. CDR3 amino acids: CSGTSHNEQFF. DNA of the CDR3: TGCAGTGGCACTAGCCACAATGAGCAGTTCTTC.

The chain links TRBV5-8 to TRBJ2-2; possible D gene TRBD2, 6 bases. The CDR3 consists of 19 residues. V dropped 2 bases and J dropped 0 bases, with 20 bases sitting between them. Per the germline V gene, CDR1 is SGHTS and CDR2 is YDEGEE. The CDR3 DNA follows: TGTGCCAGCAGCTTCGGTGCCCAGATAGCGGTCCCGAACACCGGGGAGCTGTTTTTT. Translating it yields CASSFGAQIAVPNTGELFF.

This chain joins TRBV9 and TRBJ2-3; 13 bases fit TRBD2. Germline values: CDR1 SGDLS, CDR2 YYNGEE. CDR3 length: 16 residues. V was pared by 4 bases and J by 5 bases, with 7 bases of the junction left unmatched. The CDR3 DNA reads TGTGCCAGCAGCTCCAGGGGACTAGCGGGAAAAGATACGCAGTATTTT. This codes for CASSSRGLAGKDTQYF.

The CDR3 coding sequence is TGTGCCAGCAGTGTGTCAGACTATGGCTACACCTTC. It encodes CASSVSDYGYTF. The chain uses TRBV6-1 and TRBJ1-2; D is ambiguous. The CDR3 runs 12 residues. Per the germline V gene, CDR1 is MNHNS and CDR2 is SASEGT. The V end was cut by 4 bases, the J end by 3 bases, with 6 bases between.